This passage covers 18 T cell receptor beta chains from one sample sequenced in a study of radiotherapy plus CTLA-4 blockade in lung cancer. Some clones are missing from TCRdb's copy, which holds only in-frame ones; the method was immunoSEQ multiplex PCR. The sample records around 70,000 clones, approximately 82% being singletons. The source was peripheral blood, collected from a patient treated with radiotherapy plus ipilimumab. These receptors originate from a human donor with non-small cell lung cancer who had a partial response to radiotherapy plus ipilimumab.

The chain recombines TRBV5-6 with TRBJ2-1, with TRBD2 identical over 8 bases. The CDR3 sequence is 16 residues long. CDR1 SGHDT and CDR2 YYEEEE come from the germline V gene. The J segment lost 7 bases and the V segment lost 3 bases, leaving 12 bases of the junction unmatched. The CDR3, as DNA: TGTGCCAGCAGCTCCCATAGCGGGGATAAAGAAAATGAGCAGTTCTTC. As protein: CASSSHSGDKENEQFF.

The J gene is TRBJ2-7, the V gene TRBV6-5, with TRBD2 matching 9 bases. CDR1 and CDR2 from the germline V gene are MNHEY and SVGAGI. The CDR3 covers 15 residues. V lost 2 bases, J lost 0 bases, and 2 bases stayed unmatched. CDR3 DNA: TGTGCCAGCAGTTACGCGGGAGGGAGCTCCTACGAGCAGTACTTC. It is translated as CASSYAGGSSYEQYF.

The genes are TRBV28 and TRBJ1-2; TRBD1 agrees at 7 bases. Germline CDR1 is MDHEN and CDR2 is SYDVKM. This CDR3 is built from 16 residues. Trimming took 3 bases from V and 3 from J; bases not matched to a gene: 10. CDR3 sequence reads: CASSFSSWQGDYGYTF. DNA for the CDR3: TGTGCCAGCAGTTTTTCTTCGTGGCAGGGGGACTATGGCTACACCTTC.

The CDR3 nucleotides are TGTGCCAGCAGTTACCACGGGAACCAGTACTTC. It is translated as CASSYHGNQYF. This chain links TRBV6-1 with TRBJ2-7; D possibly corresponds to TRBD2 (5 bases). The ends were cut back, 5 bases at V and 10 bases at J, with 12 bases in the middle. Germline assignment: CDR1 MNHNS and CDR2 SASEGT. There are 11 residues in the CDR3.

The chain joins TRBV27 to TRBJ1-2, with a possible D match to TRBD1 (6 bases). V dropped 4 bases and J dropped 4 bases, with 19 bases sitting between them. The CDR3 has 16 amino acids. Germline loops: CDR1 MNHEY, CDR2 SMNVEV (reference sequence). The chain's CDR3 is CASSSTGRGRTYGYTF. In DNA, the CDR3 is TGTGCCAGCAGTTCCACCGGGCGGGGGCGCACCTATGGCTACACCTTC.

The chain links TRBV10-3 to TRBJ2-1; possible D gene TRBD2, 6 bases. Trimming shortened V by 2 bases and J by 5 bases, and 13 bases separated the two germline ends. The V gene's germline CDR1 is ENHRY and CDR2 SYGVKD. The CDR3 consists of 15 residues. Here the CDR3 reads CAISERGTPDNEQFF. In DNA form, the CDR3 reads TGTGCCATCAGTGAGCGCGGGACTCCCGACAATGAGCAGTTCTTC.

As concerns this clone: Other DNA sequences from this sample encode an identical CDR3 as well. The chain uses TRBV5-4 and TRBJ1-5; D is undetermined. The V end was cut by 1 base, the J end by 3 bases, with 2 bases between. Germline loops: CDR1 SGHNT, CDR2 YYREEE (reference sequence). This CDR3 comprises 12 residues. The DNA of the CDR3 is TGTGCCAGCAGCTTGCTCAATCAGCCCCAGCATTTT. This codes for CASSLLNQPQHF.

The chain employs TRBV5-1 and TRBJ1-3, with 8 bases that match TRBD1. The junction had 10 bases not matched to a gene; V was cut back by 4 bases and J by 7 bases. The CDR3 has 15 residues. The germline gives CDR1 SGHRS, CDR2 YFSETQ. The CDR3 loop is CASSVGQGKGNTIYF. CDR3 coding DNA: TGCGCCAGCAGCGTCGGACAGGGAAAGGGGAACACCATATATTTT.

The V gene is TRBV5-1, the J gene TRBJ2-1; no clear D gene. V lost 1 base and J lost 7, with 18 bases in between. This CDR3 region has 16 residues. CDR1 and CDR2 (germline): SGHRS, YFSETQ. CDR3 region: CASSLITTAAGNEQFF. Here the CDR3 DNA reads TGCGCCAGCAGCTTGATCACTACGGCAGCTGGGAATGAGCAGTTCTTC.

This clone occurred once. V is TRBV5-1 and J is TRBJ2-1; maybe TRBD1 (6 bases). This CDR3 has 15 residues. The ends were cut back, 3 bases at V and 8 bases at J, with 18 bases in the middle. Germline CDR1 SGHRS, CDR2 YFSETQ. The CDR3 protein is CASSSSPTRGHEQFF. CDR3 DNA: TGCGCCAGCAGCTCGAGCCCCACCAGGGGACATGAGCAGTTCTTC.

This chain links TRBV15 with TRBJ2-7; 8 nucleotides line up with TRBD1. With V trimmed by 3 bases and J by 2 bases, 3 bases remained unmatched. This CDR3 is built from 14 residues. The germline CDR1 and CDR2 sequences are LNHNV and YYDKDF (reference sequence). CDR3 bases: TGTGCCACCAGCAGTGGGACAGGCCCCTACGAGCAGTACTTC. Encoded protein: CATSSGTGPYEQYF.

The chain couples TRBV29-1 to TRBJ2-5, with TRBD2 identical over 9 bases. V gave up 4 bases and J gave up 5 bases; unmatched junction bases: 11. This CDR3 contains 15 residues. CDR1 is SQVTM and CDR2 is ANQGSEA in the germline V gene. The CDR3 coding sequence is TGCAGCGTTGCGCGTGCGGGAGGGCCCCTCGAGACCCAGTACTTC. It codes for CSVARAGGPLETQYF. Full variable domain (remainder filled in from reference TRBV29-1 and TRBJ2-5): SAVISQKPSRDICQRGTSLTIQCQVDSQVTMMFWYRQQPGQSLTLIATANQGSEATYESGFVIDKFPISRPNLTFSTLTVSNMSPEDSSIYLCSVARAGGPLETQYFGPGTRLLVL.

J is TRBJ2-5 and V is TRBV5-1, with D unclear. Germline assignment: CDR1 SGHRS and CDR2 YFSETQ. Trimming removed 7 bases from V and 2 bases from J, with 12 bases in between. The CDR3 loop spans 13 amino acids. CDR3 sequence reads: CASSVRLQETQYF. CDR3 bases: TGCGCCAGCTCCGTCAGGCTGCAAGAGACCCAGTACTTC.

A few counts support this clone. This chain links TRBV7-3 with TRBJ1-2; D is unresolved. CDR1 SGHTA and CDR2 FQGTGA come from the germline V gene. The CDR3 consists of 13 residues. V dropped 2 bases and J dropped 8 bases, with 12 bases sitting between them. DNA for the CDR3: TGTGCCAGCAGCTTAGTGGCGGGTGAAGGCTACACCTTC. Translated, it gives CASSLVAGEGYTF.

This clone has a single count. This chain joins TRBV15 and TRBJ1-4; D might be TRBD1 (5 bases). This CDR3 is 16 amino acids long. V lost 4 bases and J lost 3, with 15 bases in between. Germline CDR1 is LNHNV and CDR2 is YYDKDF (reference sequence). DNA of the CDR3: TGTGCCACCAGCACTGGACGGGGGAGCTCTAATGAAAAACTGTTTTTT. This translates into CATSTGRGSSNEKLFF.

This chain connects TRBV7-9 to TRBJ2-1; D is unclear. From germline, CDR1 is SEHNR and CDR2 FQNEAQ (reference sequence). With 1 base removed from V and 6 bases from J, the gap between germline ends came to 7 bases. The CDR3 has 13 amino acids. CDR3 coding DNA: TGTGCCAGCAGCTTAGGCGCCATCAATGAGCAGTTCTTC. It encodes CASSLGAINEQFF.

In this sample, this clone turned up a few times. The chain couples TRBV27 to TRBJ1-2, with 7 bases fitting TRBD1. With V trimmed by 5 bases and J by 5 bases, 8 bases remained unmatched. Per germline, CDR1 MNHEY and CDR2 SMNVEV (reference sequence). The CDR3 runs to 14 residues. The CDR3 here is CASSTGQATYGYTF. DNA of the CDR3: TGTGCCAGCAGTACCGGACAGGCGACGTATGGCTACACCTTC.

V gene TRBV27 combines with J gene TRBJ2-1; TRBD1 is a possible D gene (5 bases). Germline lookup yields CDR1 MNHEY and CDR2 SMNVEV (reference sequence). Between the trimmed V and J ends, which lost 4 bases and 8 bases, there was a span of 15 bases. The CDR3 length is 14 residues. This CDR3 reads CASSSRAFGDEQFF. The CDR3 coding sequence is TGTGCCAGCAGTTCCAGGGCCTTCGGAGATGAGCAGTTCTTC.